Listed below are T cell receptor beta chains from one sample, sequenced in a study of CD8 T cells in Susac syndrome. TCRdb reprocessed the immunoSEQ multiplex PCR reads via MiXCR and lists one record per CDR3 protein. The sample contains some 96,000 distinct CDR3 sequences, 95% of which appear only once. Sequencing input: CD8+ T cells from PBMCs. Every receptor here comes from a human donor with Susac syndrome. The CDR3 runs from the conserved cysteine through the conserved F or W. A D gene is named only where the DNA matches it firmly.

>NA|TRBJ2-7|TRBV28
TGTGCCAGCAGTTTACTACCAGGGGCCGCCTACGAGCAGTACTTC
CASSLLPGAAYEQYF
>NA|TRBJ2-2|TRBV3-1
TGTGCCAGCAGCGTGGGGGTCTCGAACACCGGGGAGCTGTTTTTT
CASSVGVSNTGELFF
>TRBD1|TRBJ1-5|TRBV25-1
TGTGCCAGCAGTGGACCAACCCCCACAGGGGCGGAGGGGCAGCCCCAGCATTTT
CASSGPTPTGAEGQPQHF
>NA|TRBJ2-5|TRBV5-1
TGCGCCAGCTCGACTCTAGCCCAAGAGACCCAGTACTTC
CASSTLAQETQYF
>TRBD1|TRBJ1-4|TRBV9
TGTGCCAGCAGCAGCCCGGACAGGGAAAAACTGTTTTTT
CASSSPDREKLFF
>NA|TRBJ2-2|TRBV28
TGTGCCAGCCGTCACGGGGAGCTGTTTTTT
CASRHGELFF
>NA|TRBJ2-1|TRBV7-2
TGTGCCAGCAGCTGGACAGTCCGAAGCTCCTACAATGAGCAGTTCTTC
CASSWTVRSSYNEQFF
>TRBD2|TRBJ2-1|TRBV6-1
TGTGCCGCCGGTAGTGGCGGGGGGGGAAGGTCCTACAATGAGCAGTTCTTC
CAAGSGGGGRSYNEQFF
>NA|TRBJ2-4|TRBV3-1
TGTGCCAGCGCCCGGAGCTTAGGGAAAAACATTCAGTACTTC
CASARSLGKNIQYF
>NA|TRBJ2-5|TRBV5-6
TGTGCCAGCAGCTTGGCCTTGTCGGGCGGCGAGACCCAGTACTTC
CASSLALSGGETQYF
>NA|TRBJ1-1|TRBV5-6
TGTGCCAGCAGCTTCCCACGGGAGAACACTGAAGCTTTCTTT
CASSFPRENTEAFF
>NA|TRBJ1-2|TRBV4-2
TGTGCCAGCAGCCAAGATCCGATTGGTTCTGGCTACACCTTC
CASSQDPIGSGYTF
>NA|TRBJ1-3|TRBV12-3/TRBV12-4
TGTGCCAGCAGTTTACGGGGCGGGAGCTCTGGAAACACCATATATTTT
CASSLRGGSSGNTIYF
>NA|TRBJ1-5|TRBV3-1
TGTGCCAGCATCCGAGAGATCGACAGCGCGAAATCCAATCAGCCCCAGCATTTT
CASIREIDSAKSNQPQHF
>TRBD1|TRBJ2-2|TRBV5-4
TGTGCCAGCAGCATGGCCGGGACAGGGATCACCGGGGAGCTGTTTTTT
CASSMAGTGITGELFF
>TRBD1|TRBJ2-1|TRBV28
TGTGCCAGCGGGTCATCTACAGGGGGCTCGTTCTTC
CASGSSTGGSFF
>TRBD2|TRBJ2-1|TRBV5-6
TGTGCCAGCAGCTGGGCCACTAGCGACAATGAGCAGTTCTTC
CASSWATSDNEQFF
>TRBD2|TRBJ2-1|TRBV5-4
TGTGCCAGCAGCGGGGCGGGACTAGCCTGGAATGAGCAGTTCTTC
CASSGAGLAWNEQFF
>TRBD1|TRBJ2-3|TRBV29-1
TGCAGCGCCCAGGGGGCTGATACGCAGTATTTT
CSAQGADTQYF
>NA|TRBJ2-6|TRBV12-5
TGTGCTAGTGGTTTGATAGGAATCTCTGGGGCCAACGTCCTGACTTTC
CASGLIGISGANVLTF
>NA|TRBJ2-3|TRBV11-1
TGTGCCAGCTGCTTGGGAGCTAGCACAGATACGCAGTATTTT
CASCLGASTDTQYF
>NA|TRBJ2-2|TRBV20-1
TGCAGTGCTAGAGCCGGGGAAAACACCGGGGAGCTGTTTTTT
CSARAGENTGELFF
>NA|TRBJ2-3|TRBV29-1
TGCAGCGTTTCGAGGACGACAGCAGATACGCAGTATTTT
CSVSRTTADTQYF
>TRBD1|TRBJ1-3|TRBV5-1
TGCGCCAGCAGCTTGCAGGGGGCTGCTGGAAACACCATATATTTT
CASSLQGAAGNTIYF
>TRBD2|TRBJ2-4|TRBV9
TGTGCCAGCAGCGTAGAATGGGGGGGACAAAACATTCAGTACTTC
CASSVEWGGQNIQYF
>NA|TRBJ2-5|TRBV20-1
TGCAGTGCTTCGAGAGAGGGGAGGCAAGAGACCCAGTACTTC
CSASREGRQETQYF
>TRBD2|TRBJ2-7|TRBV29-1
TGCAGCGTCGCGTCGACTAGCGTAGAGGAGCAGTACTTC
CSVASTSVEEQYF
>NA|TRBJ1-2|TRBV27
TGTGCCAGCAGTTTTGCCCTGGGGGTTGGAGGCTACACCTTC
CASSFALGVGGYTF
>NA|TRBJ1-2|TRBV27
TGTGCCACCTTCAGGGAGGGGGATGGCTACACCTTC
CATFREGDGYTF
>NA|TRBJ1-1|TRBV23-1
TGCGCCAGCAGTCCCCGCGTCCCAGGCTACACTGAAGCTTTCTTT
CASSPRVPGYTEAFF
>NA|TRBJ1-5|TRBV12-3/TRBV12-4
TGTGCCAGCAGTTTGGGGATCGTCAATCAGCCCCAGCATTTT
CASSLGIVNQPQHF
>TRBD2|TRBJ2-7|TRBV13
TGTGCCAGCAGCCTGCGGGGGACGCCAGAGCAGTACTTC
CASSLRGTPEQYF